This T cell receptor beta chain derives from a study of radiotherapy plus CTLA-4 blockade in lung cancer. Study context: Among patients, roughly 18% showed objective responses, and approximately 30% had disease control. General study results and limits: Subsequent to radiotherapy plus ipilimumab, tumor-derived TCR clones underwent expansion in blood. Increased serum interferon-beta after radiation also reportedly predicted response strongly.

This CDR3 is 16 amino acids long. The germline gives CDR1 SGHNT, CDR2 YYREEE (reference sequence). Losses at the gene ends were 4 bases for V and 3 bases for J; bases not matched to a gene: 8. Worth noting for this clone: Antigen unknown.

TCRdb's copy holds only in-frame clones and misses some; the assay was immunoSEQ multiplex PCR. The table lists 35,000 to 40,000 clones, 75% to 90% of them singletons, with 5% to 6% in the top ten. CTLA-4 blockade using ipilimumab, together with focal radiation, was received by patients with chemo-refractory metastatic non-small-cell lung cancer. The source of this sequence is a human donor with non-small cell lung cancer who had stable disease on radiotherapy plus ipilimumab. This specimen was peripheral blood, taken from a patient treated with radiotherapy plus ipilimumab. V is TRBV5-4 and J is TRBJ1-3, with 9 nucleotides matching TRBD1. The DNA of the CDR3 is TGTGCCAGCAGCCTCCCTCCGGGACAGGGTGGAAACACCATATATTTT. It specifies CASSLPPGQGGNTIYF. Full variable domain (outside the CDR3, taken from reference TRBV5-4 and TRBJ1-3): ETGVTQSPTHLIKTRGQQVTLRCSSQSGHNTVSWYQQALGQGPQFIFQYYREEENGRGNFPPRFSGLQFPNYSSELNVNALELDDSALYLCASSLPPGQGGNTIYFGEGSWLTVV.